This is a list of T cell receptor beta chains from one sample in a study of beta chain features in type 1 diabetes. Sequencing was performed with immunoSEQ multiplex PCR; in TCRdb, only in-frame clones are kept and a portion is missing. Of around 500,000 clones listed, about an eighth are singletons. Input material: naive CD4+ T cells from blood. Every receptor here comes from a woman younger than 35 in good health. Both conserved end residues are part of each CDR3.

v_gene	j_gene	CDR3aa
TRBV9	TRBJ2-3	CASSFFTDTQYF
TRBV5-1	TRBJ1-6	CASSSKTGSGSPLHF
TRBV13	TRBJ2-1	CASSETGGDYNEQFF
TRBV28	TRBJ1-4	CASPFRTALRNEKLFF
TRBV2	TRBJ1-5	CASRENRNQPQHF
TRBV7-9	TRBJ1-6	CASSLVEYNSPLHF
TRBV29-1	TRBJ2-2	CSVEDPRGITGELFF
TRBV14	TRBJ2-7	CASSLTATEQYF
TRBV7-9	TRBJ2-3	CASRGAKYSLTDTQYF
TRBV9	TRBJ1-5	CASSVVSSGQPQHF
TRBV7-3	TRBJ2-2	CASSAHPYRQALGELFF
TRBV29-1	TRBJ1-4	CSVGGITSGDGTNEKLFF
TRBV7-9	TRBJ2-6	CASSPWTISGANVLTF
TRBV29-1	TRBJ2-1	CSVTGTGLRLFF
TRBV7-8	TRBJ2-3	CASRPQGRVGTDTQYF
TRBV7-9	TRBJ2-7	CASSLVASPSYEQYF
TRBV6-5	TRBJ1-6	CASAQLYNSPLHF
TRBV4-2	TRBJ2-3	CASSQDRSTDTQYF
TRBV25-1	TRBJ2-5	CASSESGGLETQYF
TRBV4-3	TRBJ2-3	CASSQDRAYPPRPQYF
TRBV7-3	TRBJ2-1	CASSLRGHEQFF
TRBV5-1	TRBJ1-2	CASSLSIPANYGYTF
TRBV7-2	TRBJ2-3	CASSRYKTSGSTDTQYF
TRBV15	TRBJ2-1	CATSKRPPNEQFF
TRBV9	TRBJ2-5	CASSVVSGARETQYF
TRBV30	TRBJ2-7	CACPGTSVYEQYF
TRBV29-1	TRBJ1-1	CSAVEGARTEAFF
TRBV5-1	TRBJ2-1	CASSWGLAGSYNEQFF
TRBV11-3	TRBJ2-7	CASSFGGPSSSGQYF
TRBV6-6	TRBJ2-5	CASRGTTGETQYF
TRBV7-8	TRBJ2-3	CASSPDGSLDTQYF
TRBV30	-	CAWTPGGTLGYYEQYF
TRBV2	TRBJ2-1	CASSGDVDEQFF
TRBV14	TRBJ2-7	CASSQGTSGRAPSYEQYF
TRBV29-1	TRBJ2-7	CSVGGQGYYEQYF
TRBV2	TRBJ2-4	CASSEGRTVAKNIQYF
TRBV29-1	TRBJ1-5	CSGQGLSNQPQHF
TRBV7-9	TRBJ1-5	CASSLVGTGDQPQHF
TRBV30	TRBJ2-3	CAWTGGGGTDTQYF
TRBV30	TRBJ1-1	CAWSTRGRPVGTEAFF
TRBV9	TRBJ2-2	CASSPHPRAGELFF
TRBV10-3	TRBJ1-2	CAISAAGRGDYGYTF
TRBV2	TRBJ2-7	CASRIRDISYEQYF
TRBV30	TRBJ1-2	CAWSPLLTYYGYTF
TRBV29-1	TRBJ1-1	CSVEIVIDRHTEAFF
TRBV14	TRBJ2-7	CASSHRIVSSYEQYF
TRBV30	TRBJ1-1	CAWSGTLNTEAFF